The present T cell receptor (beta chain) was sequenced within a study of shared clonotypes between healthy human individuals. General study results and limits: Estimated clonotype richness was generally higher in naive than memory subsets. The expectation was that sequencing depth would affect clonotype sharing among donors. Clonotype sharing across a few donors was observed for around 4.5% of naive CD4 clonotypes.

In the case of this clone: Its specificity is not known. Other DNA sequences in the sample encode the same CDR3.

Repertoires were generated with immunoSEQ multiplex PCR, while TCRdb's copy carries only in-frame clones and drops some. The sample lists a few million clones; over 85% were seen once. Germline CDR1 reads KGHSH; CDR2 reads LQKENI. The germline V and J ends were trimmed by 6 bases and 4 bases, with 12 bases remaining between them. The CDR3 covers 13 residues. The sample consisted of naive CD4+ T cells from PBMCs. Subset: CD45RA+ positively selected. The sequence came from a man between 18 and 29 years old in good health. Some clones in this sample may be carry-over from other donors' samples. The V gene is TRBV18, the J gene TRBJ1-1; tentative D call: TRBD1 (5 bases). The DNA of the CDR3 is TGTGCCAGCTCCCAGGGTGAGGCCACTGAAGCTTTCTTT. This codes for CASSQGEATEAFF.